This T cell receptor beta chain was sequenced during a study of T-cell memory formation after mild COVID-19. TCRdb re-analysed the 5' RACE reads in MiXCR, keeping a single row per CDR3 protein. This sample has a few hundred thousand distinct CDR3 sequences, with over 8.5% found just once. In its sample, this clonotype was seen a few times. Its ends do not fully match the called genes, so a read error is possible. Sequenced sample: PBMCs or a T cell subset sorted from them (not recorded which). This sequence originates from a man younger than 30 who had mild COVID-19 (a few samples of this study predate the infection). Cell type and time point are not known.

Here the CDR3 DNA reads TGTGCTAGCAGCTTAGAATGGGGTACCGGGGAGCTGTTTTTT. Translated: CASSLEWGTGELFF. The chain links TRBV7-7 to TRBJ2-2; D not resolved. The CDR3 runs 14 residues. Germline CDR1 SSHAT, CDR2 FNYEAQ (reference sequence).